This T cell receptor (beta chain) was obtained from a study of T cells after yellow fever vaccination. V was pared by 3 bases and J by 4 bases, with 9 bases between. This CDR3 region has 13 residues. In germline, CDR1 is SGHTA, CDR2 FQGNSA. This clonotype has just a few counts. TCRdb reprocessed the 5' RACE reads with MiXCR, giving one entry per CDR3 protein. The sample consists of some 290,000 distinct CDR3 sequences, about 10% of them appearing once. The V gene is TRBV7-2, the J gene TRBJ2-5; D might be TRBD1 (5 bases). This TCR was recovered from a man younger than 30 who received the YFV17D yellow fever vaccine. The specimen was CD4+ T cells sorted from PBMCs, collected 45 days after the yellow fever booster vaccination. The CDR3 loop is CASSFYQGETQYF. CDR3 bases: TGTGCCAGCAGCTTCTATCAGGGAGAGACCCAGTACTTC.